This T cell receptor (beta chain) was recorded in a study of T-cell reconstitution after alpha-beta-depleted transplantation in children. General study results and limits: Certain patients had high TCRbeta diversity at day 60, and it came from recipient T cells and thymic progenitors that survived. The authors attributed T-cell counts and diversity one year after transplant mostly to newly produced T cells.

Preparation of the TCRbeta library was carried out with unique molecular identifiers. MiXCR, applied by TCRdb to the PCR reads, yields one record per CDR3 protein. There are around 300,000 distinct CDR3 sequences in the sample; roughly 8.2% occur only once, and approximately 9.6% lies in the top ten. This clonotype was found many times. Antigen specificity is unknown. Germline V gene lookup returns CDR1 LGHNA and CDR2 YSLEER. The CDR3 runs to 16 residues. V shed 0 bases and J 3 bases; nucleotides not matched to a gene: 5. The sequence derives from a female patient aged 2-9 years who had a stem cell transplant for Fanconi anemia, so the T cells may come from the graft donor. The sequenced sample was peripheral blood, obtained 360 days after TCRalphabeta/CD19-depleted stem cell transplant. V is TRBV4-3 and J is TRBJ2-5; 9 bases map to TRBD2. The CDR3 loop reads CASSQEEASGKETQYF. As DNA, the CDR3 is TGCGCCAGCAGCCAAGAGGAGGCTAGCGGGAAAGAGACCCAGTACTTC.